Sequencing of this TCR beta chain was carried out in a study of T-cell memory formation after mild COVID-19. Findings and caveats of the study: Still unconfirmed is whether the second-wave clones peaking on day 37 recognized SARS-CoV-2.

The CDR3 is made up of 14 amino acids. Trimming removed 8 bases from V and 1 base from J; junction bases left unmatched: 5. In its sample, this clonotype was seen a few times. Its antigen is not identified. TCRdb ran MiXCR on the 5' RACE reads and lists one entry per CDR3 protein. The sample carries 250,000 to 350,000 distinct CDR3 sequences, roughly an eighth recorded once. Sequences were obtained from PBMCs or a T cell subset sorted from them (not recorded which). The chain couples TRBV12-3 or TRBV12-4 to TRBJ1-1, with 9 bases matching TRBD1. The source is a man aged 18 to 30 who had mild COVID-19 (a few samples of this study predate the infection). Cell type and time point are not known. The CDR3 sequence: CASGTGIPNTEAFF. In DNA form, the CDR3 reads TGTGCCAGCGGGACAGGGATCCCGAACACTGAAGCTTTCTTT.